One and the same sample provided the 5 T cell receptor beta chains below, sequenced in a study of blood T cell repertoires in COVID-19. The protocol was immunoSEQ multiplex PCR, while the TCRdb copy is restricted to in-frame clones and leaves out a portion. The data show under 130,000 clones, roughly 76% seen once. Sequencing was performed on peripheral blood. Every receptor here comes from a woman between 65 and 79 years old with acute or convalescent COVID-19.

This clone came up a few times. The chain joins TRBV20-1 to TRBJ1-2; D gene ambiguous. The CDR3 length is 12 residues. V lost 3 bases to trimming and J lost 7 bases, with 12 bases between them. CDR1 DFQATT and CDR2 SNEGSKA come from the germline V gene (reference sequence). The DNA for the CDR3 is TGCAGTGCTAGTTCCGGGGAGGTTGGCTACACCTTC. Amino acid sequence: CSASSGEVGYTF.

This clone was seen a handful of times. J is TRBJ1-2 and V is TRBV11-3; TRBD1 agrees at 7 bases. V was clipped by 2 bases and J by 1 base; unmatched bases: 4. The CDR3 totals 15 residues. Germline V CDR1 and CDR2: SGHNT, YENEEA. The CDR3 nucleotides are TGTGCCAGCAGCTTAAGCACAGGGGTTAACTATGGCTACACCTTC. Protein: CASSLSTGVNYGYTF.

The rearrangement links TRBV12-3 or TRBV12-4 to TRBJ1-2; TRBD1 aligns across 10 bases. Trimming took 6 bases from V and 8 from J; bases not matched to a gene: 6. The CDR3 loop spans 13 amino acids. CDR3: CASRGTGARGYTF. In nucleotides, the CDR3 is TGTGCCAGCAGGGGGACAGGGGCTAGAGGCTACACCTTC.

The CDR3 sequence is CASSAGGGYEQYF. Here the CDR3 DNA reads TGTGCCAGCAGCGCGGGGGGCGGCTACGAGCAGTACTTC. The gene calls are TRBV13 and TRBJ2-7, with 8 positions matching TRBD2. CDR1 is PRHDT and CDR2 is FYEKMQ in the germline V gene (reference sequence). Trimming took 5 bases from V and 3 from J; bases not matched to a gene: 3. The CDR3 loop spans 13 amino acids.

The rearrangement joins TRBV6-2 or TRBV6-3 to TRBJ2-7; a possible D gene is TRBD2 (5 bases). Between the trimmed V and J ends, which lost 5 bases and 2 bases, there was a span of 13 bases. The CDR3 is made up of 14 amino acids. The V gene's germline CDR1 is MNHEY and CDR2 SVGEGT. The CDR3 sequence is CASSPILAAYEQYF. The CDR3 bases are TGTGCCAGCAGTCCGATCCTAGCAGCCTACGAGCAGTACTTC.